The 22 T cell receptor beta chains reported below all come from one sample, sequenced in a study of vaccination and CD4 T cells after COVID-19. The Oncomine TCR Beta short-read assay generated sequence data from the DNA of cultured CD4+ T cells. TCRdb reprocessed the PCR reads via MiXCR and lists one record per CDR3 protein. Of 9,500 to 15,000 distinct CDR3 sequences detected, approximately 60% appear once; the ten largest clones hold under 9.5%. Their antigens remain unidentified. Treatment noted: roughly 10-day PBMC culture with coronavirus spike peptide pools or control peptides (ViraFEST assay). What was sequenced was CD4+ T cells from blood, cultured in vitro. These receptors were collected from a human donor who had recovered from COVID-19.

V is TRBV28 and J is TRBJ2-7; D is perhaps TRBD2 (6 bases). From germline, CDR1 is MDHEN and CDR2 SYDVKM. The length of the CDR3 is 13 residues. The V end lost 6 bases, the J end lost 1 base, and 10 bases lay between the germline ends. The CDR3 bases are TGTGCCAGCAGGGGGGGAGTGTCCTACGAGCAGTACTTC. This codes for CASRGGVSYEQYF.

This chain's CDR3 is CASTYSSGRYTGELFF. DNA of the CDR3: TGTGCCAGCACCTACTCTAGCGGGAGGTACACCGGGGAGCTGTTTTTT. J is TRBJ2-2 and V is TRBV6-2 or TRBV6-3; 11 nucleotides align to TRBD2. Trimming removed 7 bases from V and 3 bases from J; junction bases left unmatched: 7. This CDR3 has 16 residues. Germline V CDR1 and CDR2: MNHEY, SVGEGT.

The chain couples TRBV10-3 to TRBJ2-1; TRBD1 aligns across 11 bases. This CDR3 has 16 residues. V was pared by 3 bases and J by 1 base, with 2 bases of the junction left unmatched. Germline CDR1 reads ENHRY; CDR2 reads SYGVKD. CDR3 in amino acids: CAISDGTGGSYNEQFF. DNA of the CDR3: TGTGCCATCAGTGATGGGACAGGGGGATCCTACAATGAGCAGTTCTTC.

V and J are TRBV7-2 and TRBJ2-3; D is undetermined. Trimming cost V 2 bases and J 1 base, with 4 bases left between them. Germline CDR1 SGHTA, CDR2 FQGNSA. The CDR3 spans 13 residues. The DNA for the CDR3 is TGTGCCAGCAGCTTAAGCGGCACAGATACGCAGTATTTT. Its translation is CASSLSGTDTQYF.

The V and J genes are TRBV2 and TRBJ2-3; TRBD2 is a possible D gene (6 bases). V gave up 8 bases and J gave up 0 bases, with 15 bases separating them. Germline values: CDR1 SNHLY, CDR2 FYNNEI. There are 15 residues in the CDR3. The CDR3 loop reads CASARDSTSTDTQYF. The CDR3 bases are TGTGCCAGCGCCAGGGACTCTACTAGCACAGATACGCAGTATTTT.

The CDR3 here is CASSLIGQGASGVQETQYF. The CDR3 DNA is TGCGCCAGCAGCTTAATCGGACAGGGGGCTAGCGGGGTCCAAGAGACCCAGTACTTC. This rearrangement joins TRBV5-1 to TRBJ2-5, with 11 bases aligning to TRBD1. Trimming cost V 2 bases and J 1 base; bases outside gene matches: 13. Per the germline V gene, CDR1 is SGHRS and CDR2 is YFSETQ. The CDR3 extends over 19 amino acids. The full variable domain, in which reference TRBV5-1 and TRBJ2-5 provide the parts outside the CDR3, is KAGVTQTPRYLIKTRGQQVTLSCSPISGHRSVSWYQQTPGQGLQFLFEYFSETQRNKGNFPGRFSGRQFSNSRSEMNVSTLELGDSALYLCASSLIGQGASGVQETQYFGPGTRLLVL.

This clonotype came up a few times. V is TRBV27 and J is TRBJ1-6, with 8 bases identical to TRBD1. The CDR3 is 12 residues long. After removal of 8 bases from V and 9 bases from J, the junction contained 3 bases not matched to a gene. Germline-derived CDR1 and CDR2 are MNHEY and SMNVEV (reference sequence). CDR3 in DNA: TGTGCCAGCGGACAGGGTTTTTCACCCCTCCACTTT. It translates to CASGQGFSPLHF.

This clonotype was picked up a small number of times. CDR3 DNA sequence: TGTGCCAGCAGTCGTGGAGGGATGAGGACAGCAAATTCACCCCTCCACTTT. This translates into CASSRGGMRTANSPLHF. V is TRBV6-1 and J is TRBJ1-6; TRBD1 might be the D (6 bases). The CDR3 has 17 residues. V was cut by 5 bases and J by 7 bases, with 21 bases left in between. Germline V gives CDR1 MNHNS, CDR2 SASEGT.

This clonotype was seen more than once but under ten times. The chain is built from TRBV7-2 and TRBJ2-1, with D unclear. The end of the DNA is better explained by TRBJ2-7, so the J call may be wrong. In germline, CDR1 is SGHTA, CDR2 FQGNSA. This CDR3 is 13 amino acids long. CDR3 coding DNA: TGTGCCAGCAGCTTAGAAGGTCAGGACGAGCAGTACTTC. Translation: CASSLEGQDEQYF.

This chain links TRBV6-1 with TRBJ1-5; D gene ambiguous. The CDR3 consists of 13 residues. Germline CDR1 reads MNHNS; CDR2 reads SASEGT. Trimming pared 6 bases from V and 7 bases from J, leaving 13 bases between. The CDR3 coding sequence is TGTGCCAGCAGCAGGACGGTGGGGCAGCCCCAGCATTTT. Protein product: CASSRTVGQPQHF.

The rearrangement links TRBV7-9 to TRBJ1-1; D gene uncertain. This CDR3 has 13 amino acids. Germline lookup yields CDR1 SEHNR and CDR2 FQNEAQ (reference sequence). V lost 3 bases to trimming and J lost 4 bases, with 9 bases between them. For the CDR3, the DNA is TGTGCCAGCAGCTTTGAGGCGTCCACTGAAGCTTTCTTT. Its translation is CASSFEASTEAFF.

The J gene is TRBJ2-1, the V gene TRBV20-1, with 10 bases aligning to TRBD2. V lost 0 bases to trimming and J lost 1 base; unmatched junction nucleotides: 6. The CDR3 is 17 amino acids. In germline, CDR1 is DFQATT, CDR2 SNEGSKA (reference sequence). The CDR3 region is CSARDVAGGGSYNEQFF. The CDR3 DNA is TGCAGTGCTAGAGACGTAGCGGGAGGAGGATCCTACAATGAGCAGTTCTTC.

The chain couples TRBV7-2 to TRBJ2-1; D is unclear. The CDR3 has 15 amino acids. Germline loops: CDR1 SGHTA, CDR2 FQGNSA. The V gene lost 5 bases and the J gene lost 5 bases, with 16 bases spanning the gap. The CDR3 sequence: CASSPEAPTNNEQFF. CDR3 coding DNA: TGTGCCAGCAGCCCCGAGGCGCCTACTAACAATGAGCAGTTCTTC.

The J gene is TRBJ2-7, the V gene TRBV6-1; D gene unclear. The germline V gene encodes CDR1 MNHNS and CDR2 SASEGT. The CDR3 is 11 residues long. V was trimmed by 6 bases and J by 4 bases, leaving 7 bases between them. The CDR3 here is CASRANYEQYF. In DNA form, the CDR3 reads TGTGCCAGCAGGGCTAATTACGAGCAGTACTTC.

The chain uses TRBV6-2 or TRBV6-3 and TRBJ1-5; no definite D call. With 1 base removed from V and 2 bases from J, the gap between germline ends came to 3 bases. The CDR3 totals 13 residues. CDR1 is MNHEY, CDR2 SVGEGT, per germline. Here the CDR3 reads CASSYWGNQPQHF. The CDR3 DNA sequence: TGTGCCAGCAGTTACTGGGGCAATCAGCCCCAGCATTTT.

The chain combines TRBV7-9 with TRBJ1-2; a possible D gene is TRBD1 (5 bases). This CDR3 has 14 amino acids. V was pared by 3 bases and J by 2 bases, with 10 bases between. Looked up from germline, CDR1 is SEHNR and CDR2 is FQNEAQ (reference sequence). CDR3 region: CASSLQGSNYGYTF. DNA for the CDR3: TGTGCCAGCAGCTTGCAGGGTAGCAACTATGGCTACACCTTC.

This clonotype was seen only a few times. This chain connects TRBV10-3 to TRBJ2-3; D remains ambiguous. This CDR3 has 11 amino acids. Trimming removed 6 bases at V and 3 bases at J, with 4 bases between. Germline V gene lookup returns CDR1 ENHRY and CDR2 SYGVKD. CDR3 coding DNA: TGTGCCATCAGAGGGACAGATACGCAGTATTTT. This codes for CAIRGTDTQYF.

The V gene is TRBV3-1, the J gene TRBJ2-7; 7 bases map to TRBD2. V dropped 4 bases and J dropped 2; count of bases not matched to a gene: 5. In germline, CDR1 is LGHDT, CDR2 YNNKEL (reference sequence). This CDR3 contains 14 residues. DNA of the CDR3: TGTGCCAGCAGCCTTGGGGGGAGGGCCTACGAGCAGTACTTC. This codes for CASSLGGRAYEQYF.

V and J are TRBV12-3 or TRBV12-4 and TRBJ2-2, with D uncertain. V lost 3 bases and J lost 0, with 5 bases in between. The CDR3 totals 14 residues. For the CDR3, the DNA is TGTGCCAGCAGTTTTAGTACGAACACCGGGGAGCTGTTTTTT. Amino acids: CASSFSTNTGELFF.

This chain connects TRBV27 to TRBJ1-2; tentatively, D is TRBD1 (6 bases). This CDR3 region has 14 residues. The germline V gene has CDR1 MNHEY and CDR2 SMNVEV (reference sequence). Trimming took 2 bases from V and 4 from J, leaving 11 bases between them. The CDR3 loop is CASSLTGLGYGYTF. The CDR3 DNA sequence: TGTGCCAGCAGTTTAACAGGGCTGGGCTATGGCTACACCTTC.

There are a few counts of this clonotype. The CDR3 sequence is CASSHPPPSQYGYTF. The CDR3 nucleotides read TGTGCCAGCAGTCACCCCCCCCCTTCTCAGTATGGCTACACCTTC. The chain employs TRBV6-2 or TRBV6-3 and TRBJ1-2; unclear D gene. The CDR3 loop spans 15 amino acids. V lost 5 bases, J lost 5 bases, and 18 bases lay in between. Germline V gives CDR1 MNHEY, CDR2 SVGEGT.

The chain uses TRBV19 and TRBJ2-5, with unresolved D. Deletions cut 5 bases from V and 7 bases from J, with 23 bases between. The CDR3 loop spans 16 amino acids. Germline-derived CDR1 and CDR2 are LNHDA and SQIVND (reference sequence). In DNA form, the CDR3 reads TGTGCCAGTAGTCTTAGCTGGACCGCCCGGAAAATGACCCAGTACTTC. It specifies CASSLSWTARKMTQYF.